Sequencing of this T cell receptor beta chain was carried out in a study of blood T cells in healthy people across ages. The CDR3 is 11 amino acids. Germline values: CDR1 LGHNA, CDR2 YNFKEQ. Sample-barcoded 5' priming and a J-beta primer mix drove a second PCR of roughly 6 to 12 cycles. TCRdb re-derived calls from the 5' RACE reads in MiXCR, one entry per CDR3 protein. The sample consists of roughly 830,000 distinct CDR3 sequences, around 68% of them appearing once. This clonotype was counted a single time. This clone may be a read error of a much larger clone one base away. Sample: blood. The chain employs TRBV4-2 and TRBJ2-4; D gene uncertain. This TCR was sampled from a man aged 30 to 45 in good health. The CDR3 reads CASSQGNIRYF. The CDR3 region has the DNA TGTGCCAGCAGCCAAGGCAACATTCGGTACTTC.